Listed below are T cell receptor beta chains from one sample, sequenced in a study of OX40 agonist ivuxolimab in advanced cancers. Profiling relied on immunoSEQ multiplex PCR, and the TCRdb table lists in-frame clones only, not all of them. Seen here are 70,000 to 95,000 clones, around 94% observed once, and the top ten hold around 2.8%. Sequencing was performed on CD4+ or CD8+ T cells sorted from blood, taken in a trial of the OX40 agonist ivuxolimab. Receptors originate from an adult with an advanced solid tumor such as melanoma, head and neck, liver or kidney cancer. CDR3s include the opening cysteine and the closing phenylalanine or tryptophan. D genes are given only for firm matches. Expanded clones are given a class, and other clones once, few, many or no size at all.

.	TRBV6-5	TRBJ1-1	13	.	CASSYRGLAEAFF	TGTGCCAGCAGTTATCGGGGGCTCGCTGAAGCTTTCTTT
.	TRBV4-1	TRBJ2-3	16	.	CASSQEAAVLTDTQYF	TGCGCCAGCAGCCAAGAGGCAGCGGTATTGACAGATACGCAGTATTTT
.	TRBV7-6	TRBJ2-3	16	.	CASSLGGGILTDTQYF	TGTGCCAGCAGCTTAGGGGGGGGCATCCTCACAGATACGCAGTATTTT
.	TRBV6-5	TRBJ1-2	14	TRBD1	CASSLRTGTYGYTF	TGTGCCAGCAGCCTACGGACAGGAACTTATGGCTACACCTTC
.	TRBV27	TRBJ1-2	13	.	CASSLGNREGYTF	TGTGCCAGCAGTTTGGGTAATAGGGAAGGCTACACCTTC
.	TRBV2	TRBJ2-1	13	.	CASSESPGDEQFF	TGTGCCAGCAGTGAATCCCCGGGCGATGAGCAGTTCTTC
once	TRBV2	TRBJ2-3	15	TRBD2	CASSYLAGAADTQYF	TGTGCCAGCAGTTACTTAGCGGGAGCGGCAGATACGCAGTATTTT
.	TRBV9	TRBJ2-4	14	.	CASSHRGRENIQYF	TGTGCCAGCAGCCATCGGGGTCGGGAAAACATTCAGTACTTC
once	TRBV7-6	TRBJ2-7	15	.	CASSLESKGTYEQYF	TGTGCCAGCAGCTTAGAGAGTAAGGGGACCTACGAGCAGTACTTC
.	TRBV5-1	TRBJ2-5	13	.	CASQDRGMGTQYF	TGCGCCAGCCAGGACCGCGGTATGGGGACCCAGTACTTC
.	TRBV19	TRBJ2-7	16	.	CASSMPRGGRPDEQYF	TGTGCCAGTAGTATGCCGCGCGGGGGCAGGCCAGACGAGCAGTACTTC
.	TRBV7-8	TRBJ1-2	14	.	CASSFSGGLYGYTF	TGTGCCAGCAGCTTTTCGGGGGGGCTCTATGGCTACACCTTC
.	TRBV30	TRBJ1-1	11	.	CAWSWDGEAFF	TGTGCCTGGAGTTGGGACGGTGAAGCTTTCTTT
.	TRBV9	TRBJ2-2	13	.	CASSGFNTGELFF	TGTGCCAGCAGCGGATTTAACACCGGGGAGCTGTTTTTT
.	TRBV6-1	TRBJ2-3	14	.	CASSERAPLDTQYF	TGTGCCAGCAGTGAAAGGGCCCCACTAGATACGCAGTATTTT
.	TRBV9	TRBJ2-2	15	.	CASSTWTAGDGELFF	TGTGCCAGCAGCACCTGGACGGCCGGGGACGGGGAGCTGTTTTTT